The entry that follows covers one TCR beta chain sequence. The data originate from a study of blood T cell repertoires in COVID-19. In the study overall: The analysed material was cDNA or gDNA that came from T cells, B-cell-depleted T cells, or PBMCs.

In the original processing: It was from reference gene primer amplification that nucleated cell counts were estimated. The table came from immunoSEQ multiplex PCR; TCRdb's copy has only in-frame clones and leaves some out. D and trimming were read from the DNA, whereas the V and J calls and clone size are those reported in that table. The sample shows about 250,000 clones, about 82% of them seen only once. J lost 7 bases, V lost 3 bases, and 3 bases had no gene match. The CDR3 has 14 residues. Germline V gene sequence: CDR1 LNHNV, CDR2 YYDKDF (reference sequence). Those enrolled in Seattle joined during active infection and were followed longitudinally afterward.

The specimen sequenced was peripheral blood. The receptor was derived from a woman older than 75 with COVID-19, enrolled during active disease. This chain uses TRBV15 with TRBJ1-2, with TRBD1 matching over 12 bases. DNA for the CDR3: TGTGCCACCAGCAGGGGACAGGGGGCGTTTGGCTACACCTTC. It specifies CATSRGQGAFGYTF.